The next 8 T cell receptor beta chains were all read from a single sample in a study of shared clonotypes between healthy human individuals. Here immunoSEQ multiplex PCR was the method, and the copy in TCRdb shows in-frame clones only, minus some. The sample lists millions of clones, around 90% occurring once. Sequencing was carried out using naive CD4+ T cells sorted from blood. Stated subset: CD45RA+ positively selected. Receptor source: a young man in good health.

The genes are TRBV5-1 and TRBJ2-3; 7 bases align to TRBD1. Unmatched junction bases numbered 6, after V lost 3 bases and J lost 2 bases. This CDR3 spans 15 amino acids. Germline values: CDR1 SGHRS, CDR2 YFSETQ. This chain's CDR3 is CASSWADRNTDTQYF. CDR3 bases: TGCGCCAGCAGCTGGGCGGACAGGAACACAGATACGCAGTATTTT.

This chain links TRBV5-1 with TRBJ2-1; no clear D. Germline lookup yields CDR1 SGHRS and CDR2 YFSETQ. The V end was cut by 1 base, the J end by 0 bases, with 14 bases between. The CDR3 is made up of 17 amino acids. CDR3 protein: CASSLLTAASSYNEQFF. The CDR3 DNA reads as TGCGCCAGCAGCTTGTTGACGGCGGCCAGCTCCTACAATGAGCAGTTCTTC.

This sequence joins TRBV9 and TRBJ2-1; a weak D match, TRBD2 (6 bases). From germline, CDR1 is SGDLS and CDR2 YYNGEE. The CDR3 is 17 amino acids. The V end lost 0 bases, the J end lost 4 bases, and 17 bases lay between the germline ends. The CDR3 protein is CASSVDVAGKGYNEQFF. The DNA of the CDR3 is TGTGCCAGCAGCGTAGATGTCGCGGGGAAGGGGTACAATGAGCAGTTCTTC.

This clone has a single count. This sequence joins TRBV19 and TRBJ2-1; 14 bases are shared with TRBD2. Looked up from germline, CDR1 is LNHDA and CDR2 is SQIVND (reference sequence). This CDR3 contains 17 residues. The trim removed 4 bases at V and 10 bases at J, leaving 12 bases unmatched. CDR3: CASSKLTSGRAVREQFF. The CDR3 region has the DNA TGTGCCAGTAGTAAACTGACTAGCGGGAGGGCCGTCCGGGAGCAGTTCTTC.

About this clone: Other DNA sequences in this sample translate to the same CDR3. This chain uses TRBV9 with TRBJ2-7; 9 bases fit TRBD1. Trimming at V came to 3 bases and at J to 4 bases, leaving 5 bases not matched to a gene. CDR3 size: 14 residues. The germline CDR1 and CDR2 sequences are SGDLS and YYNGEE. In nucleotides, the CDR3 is TGTGCCAGCAGCGCGTCGGGACAGGGTTACGAGCAGTACTTC. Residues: CASSASGQGYEQYF. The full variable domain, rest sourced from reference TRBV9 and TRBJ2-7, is DSGVTQTPKHLITATGQRVTLRCSPRSGDLSVYWYQQSLDQGLQFLIQYYNGEERAKGNILERFSAQQFPDLHSELNLSSLELGDSALYFCASSASGQGYEQYFGPGTRLTVT.

CDR3 DNA: TGTGCCAGCAGCTCACCGACAGGGAAGGTGTGGCCTTTCTTT. As protein: CASSSPTGKVWPFF. The genes are TRBV11-2 and TRBJ1-1, with TRBD1 matching over 7 bases. There are 14 residues in the CDR3. V was clipped by 4 bases and J by 12 bases; unmatched bases: 14. The germline V gene encodes CDR1 SGHAT and CDR2 FQNNGV.

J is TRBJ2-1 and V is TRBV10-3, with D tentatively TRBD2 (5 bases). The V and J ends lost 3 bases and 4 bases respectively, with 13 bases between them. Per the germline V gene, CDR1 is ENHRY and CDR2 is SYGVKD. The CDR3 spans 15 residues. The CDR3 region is CAISEDEGLYNEQFF. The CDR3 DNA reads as TGTGCCATCAGTGAAGATGAAGGACTGTACAATGAGCAGTTCTTC.

CDR3: CASSLWAMDGYTF. The CDR3 DNA follows: TGTGCCAGCAGCTTATGGGCTATGGATGGCTACACCTTC. This rearrangement joins TRBV7-9 to TRBJ1-2; D remains unclear. Germline CDR1 and CDR2: SEHNR and FQNEAQ (reference sequence). V was trimmed by 2 bases and J by 6 bases, leaving 10 bases between them. This CDR3 region has 13 residues.